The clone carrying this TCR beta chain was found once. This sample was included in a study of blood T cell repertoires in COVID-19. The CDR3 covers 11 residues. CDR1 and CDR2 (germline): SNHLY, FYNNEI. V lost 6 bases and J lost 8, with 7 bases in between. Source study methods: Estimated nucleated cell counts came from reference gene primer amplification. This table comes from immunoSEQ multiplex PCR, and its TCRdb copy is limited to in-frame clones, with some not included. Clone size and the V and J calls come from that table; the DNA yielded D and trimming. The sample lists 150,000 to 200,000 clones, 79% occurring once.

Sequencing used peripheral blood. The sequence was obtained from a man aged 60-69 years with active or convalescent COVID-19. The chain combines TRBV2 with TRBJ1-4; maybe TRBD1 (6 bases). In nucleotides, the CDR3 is TGTGCCAGCAGGCAGGGGGAAAAACTGTTTTTT. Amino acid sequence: CASRQGEKLFF.